These 14 T cell receptor beta chains were all obtained from the same sample, sequenced in a study of blood T cells in healthy people across ages. For the second PCR, which ran for about 7 to 11 cycles, a sample-barcoded 5' primer and a J-beta primer mix were used. One entry per CDR3 protein results from TCRdb running MiXCR on the 5' RACE reads. Among 850,000 to 1,300,000 distinct CDR3 sequences, more than 35% were seen once, and the ten largest hold approximately 20%. Sequenced: blood. The receptors here all came from a woman in her sixties or seventies in good health.

In its sample, this clonotype was seen a few times. The chain uses TRBV7-2 and TRBJ1-6; no definite D call. Trimming removed 9 bases from V and 7 bases from J, with 22 bases in between. The germline V gene encodes CDR1 SGHTA and CDR2 FQGNSA. This CDR3 is 16 amino acids long. CDR3 loop: CASRPPGVIGNSPLHF. The CDR3 region has the DNA TGTGCCAGTCGACCCCCTGGGGTAATAGGGAATTCACCCCTCCACTTT.

This clonotype was recorded only once. The chain joins TRBV19 to TRBJ2-7; the D gene is possibly TRBD1 (6 bases). V dropped 8 bases and J dropped 2 bases, with 16 bases sitting between them. Germline assignment: CDR1 LNHDA and CDR2 SQIVND (reference sequence). The CDR3 is 14 residues long. The CDR3 spells CASVEADRPYEQYF. In nucleotides, the CDR3 is TGTGCCAGTGTCGAGGCAGACAGGCCCTACGAGCAGTACTTC.

This chain links TRBV20-1 with TRBJ2-1, with 10 bases fitting TRBD2. The CDR3 has 13 residues. Germline lookup yields CDR1 DFQATT and CDR2 SNEGSKA (reference sequence). V was pared by 3 bases and J by 10 bases, with 6 bases of the junction left unmatched. The DNA of the CDR3 is TGCAGTGCTAGGGCTAGCGGGAGATTGGAGCAGTTCTTC. Amino acid sequence: CSARASGRLEQFF.

The chain employs TRBV29-1 and TRBJ1-2, with TRBD1 matching over 7 bases. After removal of 0 bases from V and 5 bases from J, the junction contained 6 bases not matched to a gene. Germline V gene data show CDR1 as SQVTM and CDR2 as ANQGSEA. The CDR3 totals 14 residues. The CDR3, as DNA: TGCAGCGTTGAAGATCAAGGACAGGTTTATGGCTACACCTTC. Encoded protein: CSVEDQGQVYGYTF.

The chain recombines TRBV6-1 with TRBJ1-4, with D unclear. The CDR3 contains 15 residues. The V end lost 1 base, the J end lost 8 bases, and 14 bases lay between the germline ends. Germline CDR1 and CDR2: MNHNS and SASEGT. CDR3 coding DNA: TGTGCCAGCAGTGAAGGGCCGGGGTTCGGGGAAAAACTGTTTTTT. Its translation: CASSEGPGFGEKLFF.

The chain combines TRBV2 with TRBJ1-2; 7 positions match TRBD1. Germline CDR1 and CDR2: SNHLY and FYNNEI. V was clipped by 3 bases and J by 3 bases; unmatched bases: 4. This CDR3 has 14 amino acids. The DNA of the CDR3 is TGTGCCAGCAGTGACAGGACAGGAGACTATGGCTACACCTTC. Encoded protein: CASSDRTGDYGYTF. Full variable domain (missing parts from reference TRBV2 and TRBJ1-2): EPEVTQTPSHQVTQMGQEVILRCVPISNHLYFYWYRQILGQKVEFLVSFYNNEISEKSEIFDDQFSVERPDGSNFTLKIRSTKLEDSAMYFCASSDRTGDYGYTFGSGTRLTVV.

The J gene is TRBJ2-6, the V gene TRBV27, with 7 positions matching TRBD1. The CDR3 has 15 residues. V shed 5 bases, J shed 4 bases, and the junction held 5 bases outside the gene matches. Germline V gene data show CDR1 as MNHEY and CDR2 as SMNVEV (reference sequence). DNA for the CDR3: TGTGCCAGCAGTGCACAGGGGTCCGGGGCCAACGTCCTGACTTTC. Its translation: CASSAQGSGANVLTF.

This sequence joins TRBV20-1 and TRBJ2-1, with TRBD2 matching 7 bases. The CDR3 sequence is 15 residues long. Trimming at V came to 1 base and at J to 0 bases, leaving 3 bases not matched to a gene. The germline CDR1 and CDR2 sequences are DFQATT and SNEGSKA (reference sequence). This CDR3 reads CSARVGGSSYNEQFF. The CDR3 DNA sequence: TGCAGTGCTAGAGTCGGGGGGAGCTCCTACAATGAGCAGTTCTTC.

The rearrangement joins TRBV2 to TRBJ1-2; a weak D match, TRBD1 (5 bases). The CDR3 length is 12 residues. CDR1 is SNHLY and CDR2 is FYNNEI in the germline V gene. Trimming stripped 4 bases from V and 8 bases from J, with 11 bases between. CDR3 in amino acids: CASSATAAGYTF. The CDR3 coding sequence is TGTGCCAGCAGTGCGACAGCGGCGGGCTACACCTTC.

This chain links TRBV20-1 with TRBJ1-2; D is perhaps TRBD1 (5 bases). Per germline, CDR1 DFQATT and CDR2 SNEGSKA (reference sequence). The CDR3 totals 16 residues. V lost 2 bases and J lost 1, with 17 bases in between. DNA of the CDR3: TGCAGTGCTAGACCTTTAAGGGACTGGAATAACTATGGCTACACCTTC. Translating gives CSARPLRDWNNYGYTF.

This clonotype showed up just a few times. J is TRBJ2-2 and V is TRBV5-1, with D unclear. Germline values: CDR1 SGHRS, CDR2 YFSETQ. V shed 0 bases and J shed 7 bases, with 7 bases lying between them. This CDR3 region has 13 residues. CDR3 nucleotides: TGCGCCAGCAGCTTGGTGTCGAACGGGGAGCTGTTTTTT. It yields the protein CASSLVSNGELFF.

The chain couples TRBV20-1 to TRBJ1-5, with D possibly TRBD1 on 5 matching bases. Looked up from germline, CDR1 is DFQATT and CDR2 is SNEGSKA (reference sequence). The CDR3 contains 16 residues. V lost 0 bases to trimming and J lost 5 bases, with 17 bases between them. CDR3 sequence: CSARDRGFVRDQPQHF. CDR3 nucleotides: TGCAGTGCTAGAGATCGTGGATTCGTCAGGGATCAGCCCCAGCATTTT.

V usage is TRBV20-1 and J usage is TRBJ2-7; a weak D match, TRBD2 (6 bases). The CDR3 spans 15 residues. The V gene lost 5 bases and the J gene lost 4 bases, with 21 bases spanning the gap. The germline V gene encodes CDR1 DFQATT and CDR2 SNEGSKA (reference sequence). Written as DNA, the CDR3 is TGCAGTGCTGGAAAACTAGCCTCCAGCCTTTACGAGCAGTACTTC. Translating gives CSAGKLASSLYEQYF.

Only a few counts were recorded for this clonotype. The chain carries TRBV27 and TRBJ1-1, with D maybe TRBD1 (6 bases). In germline, CDR1 is MNHEY, CDR2 SMNVEV (reference sequence). V lost 9 bases, J lost 0 bases, and 20 bases lay in between. The CDR3 is 16 residues long. The CDR3 reads CASLPFSWGLNTEAFF. In DNA, the CDR3 is TGTGCCAGTCTCCCCTTTTCGTGGGGGCTGAACACTGAAGCTTTCTTT.